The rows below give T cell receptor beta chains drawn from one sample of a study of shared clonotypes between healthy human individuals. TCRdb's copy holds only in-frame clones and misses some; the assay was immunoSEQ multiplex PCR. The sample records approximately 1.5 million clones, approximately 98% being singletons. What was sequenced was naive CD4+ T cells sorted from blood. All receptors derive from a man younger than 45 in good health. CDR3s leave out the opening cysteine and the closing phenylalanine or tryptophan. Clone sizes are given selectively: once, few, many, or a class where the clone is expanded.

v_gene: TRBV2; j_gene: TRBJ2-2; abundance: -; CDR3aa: ASSLLGQSNTGELF
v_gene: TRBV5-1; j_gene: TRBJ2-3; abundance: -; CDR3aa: ASSLARTSGGDSWY
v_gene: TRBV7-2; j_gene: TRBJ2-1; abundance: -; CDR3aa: ASSLAGPTYNEQF
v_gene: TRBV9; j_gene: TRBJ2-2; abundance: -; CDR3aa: ASSVRGGNTGELF
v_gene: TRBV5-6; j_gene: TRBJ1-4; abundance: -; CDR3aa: ASSLNVFNNEKLF
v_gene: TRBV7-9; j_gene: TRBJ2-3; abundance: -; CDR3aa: ASSSGLAGETDTQY
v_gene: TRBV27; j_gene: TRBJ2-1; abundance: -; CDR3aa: ASRVSAGGVPGEQF
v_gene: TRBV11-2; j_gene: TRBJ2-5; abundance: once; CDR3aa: ASSLQTVPETQY
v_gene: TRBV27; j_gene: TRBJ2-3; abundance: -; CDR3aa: ATVMGAPGLDTQY
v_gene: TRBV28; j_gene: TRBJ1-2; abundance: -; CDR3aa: ASNNVGIYGYT
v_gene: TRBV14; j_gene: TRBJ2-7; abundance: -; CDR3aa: ASSDGLAGYYEQY
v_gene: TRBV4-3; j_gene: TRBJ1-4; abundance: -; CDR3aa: ASSLRTTATNEKLF
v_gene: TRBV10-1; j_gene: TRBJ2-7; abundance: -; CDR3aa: ASSTAAFYEQY
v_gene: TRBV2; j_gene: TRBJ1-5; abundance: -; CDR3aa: ASRGQGSNQPQH
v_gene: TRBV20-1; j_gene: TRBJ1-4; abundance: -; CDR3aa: SARKNEKLF
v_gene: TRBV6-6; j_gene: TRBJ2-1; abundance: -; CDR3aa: ATGQGANEQF
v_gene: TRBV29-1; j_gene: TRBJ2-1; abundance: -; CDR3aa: SVGSGRAPYNEQF
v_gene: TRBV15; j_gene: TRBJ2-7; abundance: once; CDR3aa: ATSRDPGQEEQY
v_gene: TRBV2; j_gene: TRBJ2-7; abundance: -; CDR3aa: ASSLPSTWEQY
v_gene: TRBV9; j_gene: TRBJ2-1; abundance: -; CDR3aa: ASSVGAGGPTNEV
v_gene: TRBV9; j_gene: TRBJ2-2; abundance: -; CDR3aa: ASSIQTVANTGELF
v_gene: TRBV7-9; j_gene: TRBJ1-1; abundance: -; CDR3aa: ASSLAGTANTEAF
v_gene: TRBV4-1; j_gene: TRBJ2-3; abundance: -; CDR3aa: ASSKSGSSTDTQY
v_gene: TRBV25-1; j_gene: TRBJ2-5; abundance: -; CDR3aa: ASRATQGLAGPYSLY
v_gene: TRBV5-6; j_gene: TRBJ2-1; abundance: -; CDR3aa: ASSLVGSSGSNEQF
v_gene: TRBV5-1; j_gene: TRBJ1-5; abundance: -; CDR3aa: ASSLGGGAGQPQH
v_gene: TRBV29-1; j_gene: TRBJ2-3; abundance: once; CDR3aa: SVDREATDTQY
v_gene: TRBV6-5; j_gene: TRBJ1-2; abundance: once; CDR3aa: ASSPGQGVYGYT
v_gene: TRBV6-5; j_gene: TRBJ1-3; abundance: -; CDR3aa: ASTPAISGNTIY
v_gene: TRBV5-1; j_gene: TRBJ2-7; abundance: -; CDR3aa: ASSLGQGPNEQY
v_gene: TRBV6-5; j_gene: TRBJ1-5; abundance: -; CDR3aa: ARGARDSLNQPQH
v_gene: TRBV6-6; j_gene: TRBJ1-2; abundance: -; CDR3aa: ASSRTDSLMDYT
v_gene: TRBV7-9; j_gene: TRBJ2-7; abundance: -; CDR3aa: ASSLVRTSGFDEQY
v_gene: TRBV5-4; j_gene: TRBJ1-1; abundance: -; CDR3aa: ASRDETSKNTEAF
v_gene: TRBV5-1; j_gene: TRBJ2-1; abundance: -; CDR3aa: ASRPLPVLAGGPRQF
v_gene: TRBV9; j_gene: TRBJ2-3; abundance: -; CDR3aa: ASSVAEPDTQY